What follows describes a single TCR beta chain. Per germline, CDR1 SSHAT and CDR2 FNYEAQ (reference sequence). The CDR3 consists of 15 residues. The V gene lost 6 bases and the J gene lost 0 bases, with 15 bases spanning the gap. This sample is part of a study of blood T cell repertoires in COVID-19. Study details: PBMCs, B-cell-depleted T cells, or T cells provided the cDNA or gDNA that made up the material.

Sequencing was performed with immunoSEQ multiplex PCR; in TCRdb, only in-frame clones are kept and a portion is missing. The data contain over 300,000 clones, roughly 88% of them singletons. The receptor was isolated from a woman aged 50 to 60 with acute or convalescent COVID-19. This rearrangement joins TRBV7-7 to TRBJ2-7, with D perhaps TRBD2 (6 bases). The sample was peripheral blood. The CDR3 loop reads CASRAGSGNSYEQYF. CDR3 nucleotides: TGTGCCAGCAGGGCCGGTAGCGGAAACTCCTACGAGCAGTACTTC.